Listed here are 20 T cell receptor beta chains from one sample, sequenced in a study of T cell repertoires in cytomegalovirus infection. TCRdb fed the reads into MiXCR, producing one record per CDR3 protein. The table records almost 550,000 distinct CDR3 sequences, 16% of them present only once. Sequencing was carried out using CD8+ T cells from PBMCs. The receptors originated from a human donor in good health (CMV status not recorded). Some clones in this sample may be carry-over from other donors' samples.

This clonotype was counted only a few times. The CDR3 loop reads CASSLSGVSGNTIYF. CDR3 DNA: TGTGCCAGCAGCTTGTCGGGGGTCTCTGGAAACACCATATATTTT. The rearrangement uses TRBV5-4 and TRBJ1-3; D possibly corresponds to TRBD1 (5 bases). CDR1 and CDR2 from the germline V gene are SGHNT and YYREEE (reference sequence). V lost 1 base, J lost 0 bases, and 8 bases lay in between. This CDR3 region has 15 residues.

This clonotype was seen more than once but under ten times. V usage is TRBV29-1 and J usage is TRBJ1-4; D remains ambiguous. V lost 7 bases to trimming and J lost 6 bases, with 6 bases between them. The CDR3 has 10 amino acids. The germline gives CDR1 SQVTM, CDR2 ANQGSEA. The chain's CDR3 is CSAWDEKLFF. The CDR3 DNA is TGCAGCGCCTGGGATGAAAAACTGTTTTTT.

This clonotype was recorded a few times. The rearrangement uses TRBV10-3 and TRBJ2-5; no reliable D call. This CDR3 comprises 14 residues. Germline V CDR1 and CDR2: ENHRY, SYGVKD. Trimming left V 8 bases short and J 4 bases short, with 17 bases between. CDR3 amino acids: CAIADPHSIETQYF. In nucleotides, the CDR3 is TGTGCCATCGCGGATCCCCATTCAATAGAGACCCAGTACTTC.

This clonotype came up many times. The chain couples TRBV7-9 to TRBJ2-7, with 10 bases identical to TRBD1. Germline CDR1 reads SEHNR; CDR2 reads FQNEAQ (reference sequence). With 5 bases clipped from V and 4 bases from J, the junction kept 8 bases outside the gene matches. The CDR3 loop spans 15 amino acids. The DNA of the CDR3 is TGTGCCAGCAGCCCCAGGACAGGGGGTGTTTACGAGCAGTACTTC. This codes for CASSPRTGGVYEQYF.

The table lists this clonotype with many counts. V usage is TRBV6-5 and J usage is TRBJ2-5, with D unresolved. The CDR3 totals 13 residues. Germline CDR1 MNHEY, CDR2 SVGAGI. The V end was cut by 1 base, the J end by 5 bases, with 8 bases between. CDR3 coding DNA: TGTGCCAGCAGTTACTTCCTTGGGGAGACCCAGTACTTC. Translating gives CASSYFLGETQYF.

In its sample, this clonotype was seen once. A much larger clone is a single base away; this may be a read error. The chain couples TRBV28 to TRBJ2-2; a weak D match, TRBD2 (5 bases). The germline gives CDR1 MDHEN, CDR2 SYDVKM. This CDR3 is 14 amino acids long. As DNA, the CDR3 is TGTGCCAACAGTTTTCTCCTAGCCACCGGGGAGCTGTTTTTT. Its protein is CANSFLLATGELFF.

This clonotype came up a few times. CDR3 DNA: TGTGCCATCAGGGACGGGAGCTACAATGAGCAGTTCTTC. This sequence encodes CAIRDGSYNEQFF. The V call is TRBV10-3, the J call TRBJ2-1; D may be TRBD2 (6 bases). Per the germline V gene, CDR1 is ENHRY and CDR2 is SYGVKD. The V end lost 6 bases, the J end lost 3 bases, and 9 bases lay between the germline ends. The CDR3 is 13 amino acids.

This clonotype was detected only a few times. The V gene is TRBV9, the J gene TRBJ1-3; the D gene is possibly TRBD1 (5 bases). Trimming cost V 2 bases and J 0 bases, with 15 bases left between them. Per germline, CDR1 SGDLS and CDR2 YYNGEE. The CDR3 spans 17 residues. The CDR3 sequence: CASSVVRDGVSGNTIYF. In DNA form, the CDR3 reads TGTGCCAGCAGCGTCGTCCGGGACGGGGTCTCTGGAAACACCATATATTTT.

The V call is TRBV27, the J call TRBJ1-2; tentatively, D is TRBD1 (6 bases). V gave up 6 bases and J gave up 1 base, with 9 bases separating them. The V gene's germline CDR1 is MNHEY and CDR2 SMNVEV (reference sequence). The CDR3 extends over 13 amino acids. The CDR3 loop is CASSIRGNYGYTF. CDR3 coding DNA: TGTGCCAGCAGCATCAGGGGTAACTATGGCTACACCTTC.

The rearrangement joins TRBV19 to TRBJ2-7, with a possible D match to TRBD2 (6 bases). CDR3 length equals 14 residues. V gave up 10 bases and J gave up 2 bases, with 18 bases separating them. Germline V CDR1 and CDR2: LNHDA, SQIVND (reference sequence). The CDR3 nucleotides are TGTGCCACCCGTTGGGGGGTCGGCACCTACGAGCAGTACTTC. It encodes CATRWGVGTYEQYF.

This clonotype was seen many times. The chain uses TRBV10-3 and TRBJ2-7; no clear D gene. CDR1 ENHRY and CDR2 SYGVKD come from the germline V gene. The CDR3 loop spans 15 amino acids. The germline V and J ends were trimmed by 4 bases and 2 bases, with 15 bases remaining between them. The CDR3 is CAISGPPTKAYEQYF. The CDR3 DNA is TGTGCCATCAGTGGCCCCCCGACGAAAGCCTACGAGCAGTACTTC.

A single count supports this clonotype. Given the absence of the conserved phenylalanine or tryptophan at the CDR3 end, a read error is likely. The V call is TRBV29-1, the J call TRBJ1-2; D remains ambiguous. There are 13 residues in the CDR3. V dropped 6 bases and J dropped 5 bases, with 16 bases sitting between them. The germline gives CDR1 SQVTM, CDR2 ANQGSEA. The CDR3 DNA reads TGCAGCGTGGCTAATCTACAGCCTTATGGCTACACCTTA. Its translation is CSVANLQPYGYTL.

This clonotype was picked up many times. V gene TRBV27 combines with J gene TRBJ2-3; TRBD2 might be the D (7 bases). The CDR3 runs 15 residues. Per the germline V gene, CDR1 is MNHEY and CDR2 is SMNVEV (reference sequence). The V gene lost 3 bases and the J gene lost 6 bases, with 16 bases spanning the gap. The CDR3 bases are TGTGCCAGCAGTTTTAGGGGGGGGCATGGGGATACGCAGTATTTT. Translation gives CASSFRGGHGDTQYF.

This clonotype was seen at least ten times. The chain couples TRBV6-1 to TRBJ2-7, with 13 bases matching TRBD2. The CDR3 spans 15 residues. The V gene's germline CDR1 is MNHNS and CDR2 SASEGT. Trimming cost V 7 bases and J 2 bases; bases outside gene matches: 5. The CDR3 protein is CASTTGLAGAYEQYF. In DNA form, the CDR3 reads TGTGCCAGCACCACAGGACTAGCGGGAGCCTACGAGCAGTACTTC.

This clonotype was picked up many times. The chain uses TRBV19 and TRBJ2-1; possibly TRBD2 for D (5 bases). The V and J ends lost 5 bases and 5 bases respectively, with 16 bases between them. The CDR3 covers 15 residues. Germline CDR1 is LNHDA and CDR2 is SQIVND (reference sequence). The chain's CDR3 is CASSLAEEPDNEQFF. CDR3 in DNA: TGTGCCAGTAGTTTGGCGGAGGAACCTGACAATGAGCAGTTCTTC.

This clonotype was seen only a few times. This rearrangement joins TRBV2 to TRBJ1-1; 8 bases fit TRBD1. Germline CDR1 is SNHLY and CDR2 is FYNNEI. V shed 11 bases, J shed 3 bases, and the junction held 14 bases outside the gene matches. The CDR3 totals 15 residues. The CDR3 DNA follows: TGTGCCTCAGCCGGTTCAGGGGGCGATTACACTGAAGCTTTCTTT. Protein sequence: CASAGSGGDYTEAFF.

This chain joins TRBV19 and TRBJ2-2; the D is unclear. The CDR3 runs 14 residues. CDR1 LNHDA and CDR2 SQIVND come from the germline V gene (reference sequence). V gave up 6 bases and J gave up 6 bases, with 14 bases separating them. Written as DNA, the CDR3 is TGTGCCAGTAGCAACAGACCCATGGCCGGGGAGCTGTTTTTT. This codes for CASSNRPMAGELFF.

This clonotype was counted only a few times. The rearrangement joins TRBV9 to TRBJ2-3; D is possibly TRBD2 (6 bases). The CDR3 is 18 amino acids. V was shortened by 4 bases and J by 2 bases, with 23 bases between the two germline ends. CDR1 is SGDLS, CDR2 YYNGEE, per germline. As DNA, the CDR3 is TGTGCCAGCAGCTCGCCCCGGGCGGGGCGAAGAGACACAGATACGCAGTATTTT. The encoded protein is CASSSPRAGRRDTDTQYF.

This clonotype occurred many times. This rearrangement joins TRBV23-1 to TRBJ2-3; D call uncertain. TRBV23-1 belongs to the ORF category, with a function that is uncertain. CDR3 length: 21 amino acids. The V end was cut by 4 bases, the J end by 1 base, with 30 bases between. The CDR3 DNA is TGCGCCAGCAGTCCCCCCCCGAAATGGTCAACCGGCCAGGCTTGCACAGATACGCAGTATTTT. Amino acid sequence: CASSPPPKWSTGQACTDTQYF.

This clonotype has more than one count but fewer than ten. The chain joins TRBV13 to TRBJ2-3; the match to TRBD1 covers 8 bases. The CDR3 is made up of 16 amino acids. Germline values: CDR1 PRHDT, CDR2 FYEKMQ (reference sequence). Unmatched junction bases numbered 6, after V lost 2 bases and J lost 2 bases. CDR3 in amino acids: CASSLPGQDPTDTQYF. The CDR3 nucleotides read TGTGCCAGCAGCTTACCGGGACAGGATCCCACAGATACGCAGTATTTT.